Here is one T cell receptor beta chain with its context. Its antigen is currently not known. The record has no base qualities; no much larger clone is one base away. The source of the sample is a study of OX40 agonist ivuxolimab in advanced cancers. In the study overall: Ivuxolimab was a fully human IgG2 agonistic monoclonal antibody targeting the costimulatory receptor OX40 (CD134). Intravenous ivuxolimab was administered to patients every 2 weeks at six dose levels: 0.01, 0.1, 0.3, 1.5, 3 and 10 mg/kg. Of the approximately 53 patients in dose escalation, some 19 had hepatocellular carcinoma, some 15 had melanoma, 9 had renal cell carcinoma and 9 had head and neck cancer. The point of sequencing TCRbeta in the periphery was to test whether ivuxolimab changed TCR sequence diversity and drove clonal T-cell expansion. The paper describes the monotherapy dose-escalation part (N of about 47 patients) of the phase I trial of ivuxolimab. Patients were allowed to have had prior anti-PD-1, anti-PD-L1 or anti-CTLA-4 therapy, and 40% of the dose-escalation patients had previously received checkpoint inhibitors. In the dose-escalation cohort, roughly four fifths of patients were male, and the mean age was roughly 60 years, with a range of about 23 to 85. Partial responses were achieved by three dose-escalation patients, of whom one had hepatocellular carcinoma and two had cutaneous melanoma. The paper's findings and limits, for the study overall: The antigen specificity of the peripheral T cells that underwent clonal expansion was not determined. Low levels of normalized T-cell clonal expansion were also seen in some nonresponding patients. In the 0.1-3.0 mg/kg groups, partial responders had among the lowest normalized peripheral clonal expansion, particularly in CD8+ T cells. At doses from 0.1 to 3.0 mg/kg, clonal expansion was seen in both CD4+ and CD8+ blood T cells between baseline and week 6. After ivuxolimab, more expanded clones were found on average in CD8+ T cells than in CD4+ T cells.

Its CDR3 holds 16 amino acids, cysteine through phenylalanine. The kept DNA is CDR3 alone, 48 bases in frame from the first base. In the germline V gene (reference sequence), CDR1 corresponds to MNHEY and CDR2 to SMNVEV. V is reduced by 2 bases and J by 9 bases, leaving a spacing of 17 bases between them. The trial excluded patients who had a history of autoimmune disease or who were on systemic immunosuppression. Peripheral blood for TCR sequencing was collected from all dose cohorts at baseline, on cycle 4 day 1, and on cycle 7 day 1. Samples came from an open-label, multicenter, first-in-human phase I dose-escalation trial of ivuxolimab. Adults with locally advanced or metastatic melanoma, renal cell, hepatocellular, or head and neck squamous cell carcinoma were enrolled in the trial. Before TCR sequencing, CD4+ and CD8+ T cells were separately sorted from peripheral blood. Genomic DNA was isolated from the sorted cells so that the TCRbeta CDR3 region could be sequenced. The immunoSEQ Assay was used for sequencing of TCRbeta CDR3 regions. TCRdb took this table from immuneACCESS and kept in-frame rearrangements with V and J called. Such tables lack part of the clones; where checked against another copy, unresolved V genes explain under half of the gap, and the rest is unexplained. The sample data list just under 75,000 clones, and more than 85% of these were observed just once. The ten largest clones capture about 0.42% of the sample.

Recombination joined TRBV27 with TRBJ1-6, and perhaps TRBD1 as D gene, on 5 matching bases. Specimen: CD4+ or CD8+ T cells sorted from blood, collected in a trial of the OX40 agonist ivuxolimab. This clonotype was sampled from an adult with an advanced solid tumor such as melanoma, head and neck, liver or kidney cancer. The nucleotides read TGTGCCAGCAGTTTACCCCCGGGGGTGTCGCCTTCACCCCTCCACTTT. It is translated as CASSLPPGVSPSPLHF.